This passage covers 17 T cell receptor beta chains from one sample sequenced in a study of breast tumors, draining lymph nodes, adjacent tissues. The lymph nodes were axillary draining lymph nodes from breast cancer patients. TCRdb redid the calling of the multiplex PCR reads with MiXCR, one entry per CDR3 protein. The repertoire consists of 270,000 or so distinct CDR3 sequences, with 30% occurring once and the leading ten covering under 1.2%. Material: axillary lymph node tissue. Receptors were obtained from a female donor with breast cancer. Some clones in this sample may be carry-over from other donors' samples.

In this sample, this clonotype turned up many times. The chain recombines TRBV7-9 with TRBJ2-1; D not resolved. The ends were cut back, 11 bases at V and 7 bases at J, with 12 bases in the middle. CDR1 is SEHNR and CDR2 is FQNEAQ in the germline V gene (reference sequence). This CDR3 spans 11 amino acids. The CDR3 region has the DNA TGTGCCGGATCGCGAAGGAATGAGCAGTTCTTC. Its translation is CAGSRRNEQFF.

Comments on this clonotype: A much more abundant neighbour one base away suggests this may be a read error. The chain employs TRBV20-1 and TRBJ1-2, with 9 bases fitting TRBD1. Germline-derived CDR1 and CDR2 are DFQATT and SNEGSKA (reference sequence). The CDR3 loop spans 13 amino acids. CDR3 DNA: TGCAGTATTGGACAGGGGACTACCTATGCCTACACCTTC. This encodes CSIGQGTTYAYTF.

This clonotype was counted between two and nine times. The V call is TRBV19, the J call TRBJ1-5, with unresolved D. Trimming removed 0 bases from V and 9 bases from J, with 24 bases in between. Germline V gene data show CDR1 as LNHDA and CDR2 as SQIVND (reference sequence). The CDR3 spans 18 residues. CDR3 in amino acids: CASSIDGASFGSQRPQHF. In nucleotides, the CDR3 is TGTGCCAGTAGTATAGATGGTGCTAGTTTCGGGAGTCAGCGGCCCCAGCATTTT.

As regards this clonotype: An end of the junction does not agree with germline; a read error may underlie this. This rearrangement joins TRBV19 to TRBJ2-1; 7 bases match TRBD2. The CDR3 sequence is 19 residues long. Germline loops: CDR1 LNHDA, CDR2 SQIVND (reference sequence). The CDR3 spells CASSLIGPKREGSYNGQFF. CDR3 nucleotides: TGTGCCAGTAGCCTCATAGGTCCCAAGCGGGAAGGTTCCTACAATGGGCAGTTCTTC.

This clonotype was counted many times. This rearrangement joins TRBV19 to TRBJ1-6; the D is unclear. From germline, CDR1 is LNHDA and CDR2 SQIVND (reference sequence). V was cut by 5 bases and J by 0 bases, with 11 bases left in between. CDR3 size: 16 residues. This CDR3 is CASSSTPSSYNSPLHF. The CDR3 nucleotides read TGTGCCAGTAGTTCGACACCGAGCTCCTATAATTCACCCCTCCACTTT.

The CDR3 protein is CASSSRGGGVVYGYTF. DNA for the CDR3: TGTGCCAGCAGCAGCCGGGGTGGGGGAGTGGTCTATGGCTACACCTTC. The chain joins TRBV5-6 to TRBJ1-2; tentative D call: TRBD1 (5 bases). The CDR3 spans 16 residues. The V gene lost 4 bases and the J gene lost 4 bases, with 20 bases spanning the gap. CDR1 and CDR2 from the germline V gene are SGHDT and YYEEEE.

This clonotype was observed at least ten times. The gene calls are TRBV19 and TRBJ2-5; D is perhaps TRBD2 (6 bases). The CDR3 consists of 15 residues. Between the trimmed V and J ends, which lost 9 bases and 2 bases, there was a span of 19 bases. CDR1 is LNHDA and CDR2 is SQIVND in the germline V gene (reference sequence). CDR3 nucleotides: TGTGCCAGCAGTTTATTGGCAGGAGGGCAAGAGACCCAGTACTTC. Translating it yields CASSLLAGGQETQYF.

This rearrangement joins TRBV10-3 to TRBJ1-2; 7 nucleotides align to TRBD1. The CDR3 extends over 12 amino acids. In germline, CDR1 is ENHRY, CDR2 SYGVKD. The V and J ends lost 6 bases and 5 bases, in that order; junction bases with no gene match: 3. CDR3 DNA: TGTGCCATCAGCCCGACAGGGTATGGCTACACCTTC. It encodes CAISPTGYGYTF.

In regard to this clonotype: A read error may be the cause here, since a much bigger clone is one base away. Here the CDR3 omits its conserved ending phenylalanine or tryptophan, so a read error is the likely source. The chain carries TRBV11-3 and TRBJ2-3, with a tentative D call TRBD2 (5 bases). Trimming took 2 bases from V and 1 from J, leaving 13 bases between them. This CDR3 is 16 amino acids long. Looked up from germline, CDR1 is SGHNT and CDR2 is YENEEA. For the CDR3, the DNA is TGTGCCAGCAGCTTAAAGTTGGAGCGGCGCACAGATACGCAGTATTTA. It yields the protein CASSLKLERRTDTQYL.

Of note for this clonotype: A much larger clonotype is one base distant, so this may be a read error. The V gene is TRBV7-3, the J gene TRBJ2-2, with 11 positions matching TRBD2. The CDR3 is 18 amino acids. Germline CDR1 is SGHTA and CDR2 is FQGTGA. CDR3 sequence: CASSPPIAGGTSTGGLFF. As DNA, the CDR3 is TGTGCCAGCAGCCCGCCTATAGCGGGAGGGACGAGCACCGGGGGGCTGTTTTTT.

Remarks on this clonotype: This may be a read error: a much more frequent sequence differs by one nucleotide. The CDR3 nucleotides are TGTGCCAGCAGCTTAGGGGAGGGGGACCAGTACTTC. Its translation is CASSLGEGDQYF. The chain joins TRBV11-2 to TRBJ2-5, with D possibly being TRBD2 (7 bases). V shed 1 base and J shed 10 bases, with 10 bases lying between them. Germline V CDR1 and CDR2: SGHAT, FQNNGV. The CDR3 has 12 residues.

This clonotype was detected only a few times. Germline is not matched at one junction end, which may reflect a read error. The chain has TRBV4-3 and TRBJ2-4; no clear D. The CDR3 is 13 amino acids. From germline, CDR1 is LGHNA and CDR2 YSLEER. In DNA form, the CDR3 reads TGCGCCAGCAGCCAAGAAGGGATAAACATTCAGTGCTTC. Amino acids: CASSQEGINIQCF.

This clonotype appeared many times. This chain joins TRBV2 and TRBJ1-5; D gene uncertain. The CDR3 runs 13 residues. V dropped 8 bases and J dropped 5 bases, with 13 bases sitting between them. Germline V gene sequence: CDR1 SNHLY, CDR2 FYNNEI. This chain's CDR3 is CASGRRWDQPQHF. As DNA, the CDR3 is TGTGCCAGCGGGCGGCGGTGGGATCAGCCCCAGCATTTT.

This clonotype was recorded many times. The chain links TRBV5-5 to TRBJ2-5; 8 bases line up with TRBD1. V shed 1 base and J 2 bases; nucleotides not matched to a gene: 10. CDR1 and CDR2 (germline): SGHKS, YYEKEE (reference sequence). This CDR3 contains 17 residues. The CDR3 sequence is CASSLLWTQGAQETQYF. CDR3 sequence (DNA): TGTGCCAGCAGCTTGCTATGGACGCAGGGGGCTCAAGAGACCCAGTACTTC.

This clonotype was picked up many times. CDR3 nucleotide sequence: TGTGCCAGCAGTGAAGCCTACAGGGTGGATGAGCAGTTCTTC. Translation gives CASSEAYRVDEQFF. This chain links TRBV6-1 with TRBJ2-1, with a possible D match to TRBD1 (6 bases). Germline V gene lookup returns CDR1 MNHNS and CDR2 SASEGT. This CDR3 is built from 14 residues. The V and J ends lost 0 bases and 8 bases respectively, with 11 bases between them.

V gene TRBV18 combines with J gene TRBJ2-7; D is possibly TRBD1 (6 bases). The germline V gene encodes CDR1 KGHSH and CDR2 LQKENI. V was shortened by 3 bases and J by 3 bases, with 12 bases between the two germline ends. The CDR3 loop spans 14 amino acids. The CDR3 protein is CASSPQSGDYEQYF. The CDR3 nucleotides are TGTGCCAGCTCACCGCAGTCAGGGGACTACGAGCAGTACTTC.

Many counts were recorded for this clonotype. The chain joins TRBV10-2 to TRBJ2-1; D might be TRBD1 or TRBD2, each matching 5 bases. The CDR3 is 13 amino acids. Germline lookup yields CDR1 WSHSY and CDR2 SAAADI. With 5 bases removed from V and 6 bases from J, the gap between germline ends came to 11 bases. The CDR3 DNA reads as TGCGCCAGCAGTTCGGGACCAACCAATGAGCAGTTCTTC. This codes for CASSSGPTNEQFF.